Listed below are T cell receptor beta chains from one sample, sequenced in a study of technical replicates of blood from a few donors. Clones were read by immunoSEQ multiplex PCR, and TCRdb kept only the in-frame ones, dropping some. The table has tens of thousands of clones, more than 75% seen once. Material: PBMCs. All receptors come from a human donor in good health. Some clones in this sample may be carry-over from other donors' samples. Both conserved end residues are part of each CDR3. Fields, in order: V gene, D gene, J gene, clone size, CDR3 DNA, CDR3 protein. A D gene is named only where the DNA matches it firmly. Part of the rows lack a size; the others show once, few, many or a class for expanded clones.

V gene: TRBV6-6; D gene: -; J gene: TRBJ2-3; clone size: -; CDR3 DNA: TGTGCCAGCGGGGGCAGGCCCACAGATACGCAGTATTTT; CDR3 protein: CASGGRPTDTQYF
V gene: TRBV11-2; D gene: TRBD2; J gene: TRBJ2-7; clone size: -; CDR3 DNA: TGTGCCAGCAGTCGAGCGGGGTTGGCGTACTTC; CDR3 protein: CASSRAGLAYF
V gene: TRBV10-3; D gene: -; J gene: TRBJ2-7; clone size: -; CDR3 DNA: TGTGCCATCAGTGTGTTTGTGGGGGGACCTTCCTACGAGCAGTACTTC; CDR3 protein: CAISVFVGGPSYEQYF
V gene: TRBV5-1; D gene: -; J gene: TRBJ2-3; clone size: few; CDR3 DNA: TGCGCCAGCAGCTCCCAGTTAGACGGGTTAAGTGTGCAGTATTTT; CDR3 protein: CASSSQLDGLSVQYF
V gene: TRBV5-6; D gene: TRBD1; J gene: TRBJ2-3; clone size: -; CDR3 DNA: TGTGCCAGCAGCCCCGGGACAGGTGTTGGAGATACGCAGTATTTT; CDR3 protein: CASSPGTGVGDTQYF
V gene: TRBV5-6; D gene: TRBD1; J gene: TRBJ2-7; clone size: -; CDR3 DNA: TGTGCCAGCAGTACAAGGCTGGGACAGAAACCCTACGAGCAGTACTTC; CDR3 protein: CASSTRLGQKPYEQYF
V gene: TRBV7-9; D gene: -; J gene: TRBJ1-1; clone size: few; CDR3 DNA: TGTGCCAGCAACCTCAGGGGTATGAACTCTGAAGCTTTCTTT; CDR3 protein: CASNLRGMNSEAFF
V gene: TRBV5-6; D gene: -; J gene: TRBJ1-5; clone size: once; CDR3 DNA: TGTGCCAGCAGCTTCGGCGGTAATAGCAATCAGCCCCAGCATTTT; CDR3 protein: CASSFGGNSNQPQHF
V gene: TRBV5-1; D gene: TRBD2; J gene: TRBJ2-5; clone size: -; CDR3 DNA: TGCGCCAGCAGCCCGTGGACTAGCGCCACCATAGGGACCCAGTACTTC; CDR3 protein: CASSPWTSATIGTQYF
V gene: TRBV5-8; D gene: -; J gene: TRBJ2-7; clone size: -; CDR3 DNA: TGTGCCAGCAGCTTCCACAGGGTCTCTAAATACGAGCAGTACTTC; CDR3 protein: CASSFHRVSKYEQYF
V gene: TRBV5-5; D gene: TRBD2; J gene: TRBJ2-7; clone size: -; CDR3 DNA: TGTGCCAGCAGCCGGGAGGTGATCTACGAGCAGTACTTC; CDR3 protein: CASSREVIYEQYF
V gene: TRBV6-6; D gene: -; J gene: TRBJ1-3; clone size: once; CDR3 DNA: TGTGCCAGCAGTTACGAGCGGGGTTCTGGAAACACCATATATTTT; CDR3 protein: CASSYERGSGNTIYF
V gene: TRBV4-3; D gene: TRBD1; J gene: TRBJ2-1; clone size: -; CDR3 DNA: TGCGCCAGCAGCCTGACGCGACAGGGGGCCCTCAATGAGCAGTTCTTC; CDR3 protein: CASSLTRQGALNEQFF
V gene: TRBV5-6; D gene: TRBD1; J gene: TRBJ1-4; clone size: -; CDR3 DNA: TGTGCCAGCAGCTCAAAGGACAGGGGAGCCGAAAAACTGTTTTTT; CDR3 protein: CASSSKDRGAEKLFF
V gene: TRBV7-9; D gene: -; J gene: TRBJ2-1; clone size: -; CDR3 DNA: TGTGCCAGCAAACGGACTCCTTACAATGAGCAGTTCTTC; CDR3 protein: CASKRTPYNEQFF
V gene: TRBV7-9; D gene: TRBD1; J gene: TRBJ2-7; clone size: -; CDR3 DNA: TGTGCCAGCAGCCGACAGGGGGGGGATTCCTACGAGCAGTACTTC; CDR3 protein: CASSRQGGDSYEQYF
V gene: TRBV6-4; D gene: -; J gene: TRBJ2-2; clone size: -; CDR3 DNA: TGTGCCAGCAGTGGGACGGACTCCGGGGAGCTGTTTTTT; CDR3 protein: CASSGTDSGELFF
V gene: TRBV7-9; D gene: -; J gene: TRBJ2-7; clone size: -; CDR3 DNA: TGTGCCAGCAGCTTAAGTAGCGCGAGCTACGAGCAGTACTTC; CDR3 protein: CASSLSSASYEQYF